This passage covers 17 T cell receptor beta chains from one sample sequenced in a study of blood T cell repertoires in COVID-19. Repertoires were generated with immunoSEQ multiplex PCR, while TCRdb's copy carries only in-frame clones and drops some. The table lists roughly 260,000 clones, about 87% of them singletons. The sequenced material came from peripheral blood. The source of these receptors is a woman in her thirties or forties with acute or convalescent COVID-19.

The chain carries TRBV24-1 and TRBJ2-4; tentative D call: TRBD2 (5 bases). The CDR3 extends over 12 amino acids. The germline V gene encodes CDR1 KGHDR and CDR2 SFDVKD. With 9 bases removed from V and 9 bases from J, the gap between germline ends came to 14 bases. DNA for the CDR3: TGTGCCACCCGACTGGGAGATGGCATTCAGTACTTC. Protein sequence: CATRLGDGIQYF.

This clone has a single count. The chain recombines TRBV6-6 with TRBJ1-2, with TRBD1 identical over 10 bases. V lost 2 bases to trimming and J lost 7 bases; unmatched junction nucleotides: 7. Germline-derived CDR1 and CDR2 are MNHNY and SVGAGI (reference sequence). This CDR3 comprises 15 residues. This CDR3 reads CASSYPETGGSGYTF. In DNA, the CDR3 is TGTGCCAGCAGTTACCCAGAGACAGGGGGCTCTGGCTACACCTTC.

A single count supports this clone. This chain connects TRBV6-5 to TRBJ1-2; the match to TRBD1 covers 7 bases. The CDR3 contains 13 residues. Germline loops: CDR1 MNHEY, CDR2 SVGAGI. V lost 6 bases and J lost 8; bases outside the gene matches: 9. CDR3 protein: CASSPTGPGGYTF. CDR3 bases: TGTGCCAGCAGCCCGACAGGGCCGGGCGGCTACACCTTC.

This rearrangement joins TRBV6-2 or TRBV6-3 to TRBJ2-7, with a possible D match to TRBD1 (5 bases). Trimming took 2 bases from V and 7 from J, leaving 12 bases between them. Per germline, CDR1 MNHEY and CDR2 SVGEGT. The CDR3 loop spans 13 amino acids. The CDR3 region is CASSYSGAVEQYV. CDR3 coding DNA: TGTGCCAGCAGTTACAGTGGGGCAGTGGAGCAGTACGTC.

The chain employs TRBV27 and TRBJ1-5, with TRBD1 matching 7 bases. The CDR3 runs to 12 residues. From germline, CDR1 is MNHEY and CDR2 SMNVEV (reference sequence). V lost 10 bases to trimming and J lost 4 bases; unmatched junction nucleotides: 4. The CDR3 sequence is CATGTVNQPQHF. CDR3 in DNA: TGTGCCACCGGGACAGTGAATCAGCCCCAGCATTTT.

CDR3 coding DNA: TGTGCCAGCAGCTTTCTTCTAGCGGGGGCCCCTAACACCGGGGAGCTGTTTTTT. This sequence encodes CASSFLLAGAPNTGELFF. This chain joins TRBV11-2 and TRBJ2-2; TRBD2 matches 10 bases. Germline V CDR1 and CDR2: SGHAT, FQNNGV. V trimming: 3 bases; J trimming: 2 bases; junction bases outside the gene matches: 9. The CDR3 has 18 residues. Full variable domain (outside the CDR3, taken from reference TRBV11-2 and TRBJ2-2): EAGVAQSPRYKIIEKRQSVAFWCNPISGHATLYWYQQILGQGPKLLIQFQNNGVVDDSQLPKDRFSAERLKGVDSTLKIQPAKLEDSAVYLCASSFLLAGAPNTGELFFGEGSRLTVL.

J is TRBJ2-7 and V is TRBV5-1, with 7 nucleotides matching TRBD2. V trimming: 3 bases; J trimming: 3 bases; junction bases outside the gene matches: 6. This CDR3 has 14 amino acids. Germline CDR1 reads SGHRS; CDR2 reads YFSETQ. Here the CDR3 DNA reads TGCGCCAGCAGCTGGACTAGTATACTCTACGAGCAGTACGTC. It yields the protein CASSWTSILYEQYV.

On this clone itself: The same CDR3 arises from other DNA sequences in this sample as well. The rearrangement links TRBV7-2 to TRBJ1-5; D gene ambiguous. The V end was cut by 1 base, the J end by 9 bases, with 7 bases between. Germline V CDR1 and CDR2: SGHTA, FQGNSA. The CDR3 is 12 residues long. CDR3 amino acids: CASSLVRGPQHF. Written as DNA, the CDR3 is TGTGCCAGCAGCTTAGTACGGGGGCCCCAGCATTTT.

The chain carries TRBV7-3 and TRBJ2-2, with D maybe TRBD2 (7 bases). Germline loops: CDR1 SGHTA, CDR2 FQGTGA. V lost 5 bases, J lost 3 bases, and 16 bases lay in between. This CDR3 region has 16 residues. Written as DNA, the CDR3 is TGTGCCAGCAGCGCCTTGGGGGCGGGAGACACCGGGGAGCTGTTTTTT. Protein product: CASSALGAGDTGELFF.

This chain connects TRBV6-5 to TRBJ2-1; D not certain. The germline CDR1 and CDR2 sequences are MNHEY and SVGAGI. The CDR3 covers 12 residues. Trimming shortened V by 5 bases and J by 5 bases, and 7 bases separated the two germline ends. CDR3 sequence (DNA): TGTGCCAGCAGTAACTACAACAATGAGCAGTTCTTC. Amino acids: CASSNYNNEQFF.

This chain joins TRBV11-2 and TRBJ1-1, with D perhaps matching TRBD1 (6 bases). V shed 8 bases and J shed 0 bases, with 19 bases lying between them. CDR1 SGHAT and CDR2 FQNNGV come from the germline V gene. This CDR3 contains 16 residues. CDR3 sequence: CASRPGRGALNTEAFF. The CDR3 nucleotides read TGTGCCAGCCGCCCAGGTCGGGGGGCCCTGAACACTGAAGCTTTCTTT.

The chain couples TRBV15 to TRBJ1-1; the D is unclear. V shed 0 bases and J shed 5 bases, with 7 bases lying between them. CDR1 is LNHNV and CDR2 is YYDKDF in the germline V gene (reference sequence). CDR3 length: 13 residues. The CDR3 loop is CATSRESRTEAFF. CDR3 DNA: TGTGCCACCAGCAGAGAGAGCCGGACTGAAGCTTTCTTT. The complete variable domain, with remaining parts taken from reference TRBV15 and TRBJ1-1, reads DAMVIQNPRYQVTQFGKPVTLSCSQTLNHNVMYWYQQKSSQAPKLLFHYYDKDFNNEADTPDNFQSRRPNTSFCFLDIRSPGLGDTAMYLCATSRESRTEAFFGQGTRLTVV.

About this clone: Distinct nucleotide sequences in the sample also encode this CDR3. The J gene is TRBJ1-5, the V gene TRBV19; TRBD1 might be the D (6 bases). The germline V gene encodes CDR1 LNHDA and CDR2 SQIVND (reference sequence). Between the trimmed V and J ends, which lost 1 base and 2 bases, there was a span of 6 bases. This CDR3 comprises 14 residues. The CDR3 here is CASSIAGGNQPQHF. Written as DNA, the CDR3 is TGTGCCAGTAGTATAGCAGGGGGCAATCAGCCCCAGCATTTT.

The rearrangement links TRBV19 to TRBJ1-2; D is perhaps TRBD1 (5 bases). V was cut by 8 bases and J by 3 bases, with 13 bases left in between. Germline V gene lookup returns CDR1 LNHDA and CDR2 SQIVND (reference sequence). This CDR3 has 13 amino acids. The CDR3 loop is CASASRGYYGYTF. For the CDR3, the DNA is TGTGCCAGTGCCTCCCGGGGGTACTATGGCTACACCTTC.

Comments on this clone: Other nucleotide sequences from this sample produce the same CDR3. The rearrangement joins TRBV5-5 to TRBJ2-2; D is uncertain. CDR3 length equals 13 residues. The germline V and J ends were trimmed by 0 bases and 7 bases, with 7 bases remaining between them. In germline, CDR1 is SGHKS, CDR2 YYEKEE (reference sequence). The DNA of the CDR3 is TGTGCCAGCAGCTTGGCGGTTAACGGGGAGCTGTTTTTT. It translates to CASSLAVNGELFF.

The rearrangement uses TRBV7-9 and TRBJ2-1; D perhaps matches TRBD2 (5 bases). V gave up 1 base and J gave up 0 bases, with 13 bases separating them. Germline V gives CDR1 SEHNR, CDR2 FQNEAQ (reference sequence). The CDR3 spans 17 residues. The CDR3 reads CASSLGERLSSYNEQFF. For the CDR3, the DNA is TGTGCCAGCAGCTTAGGGGAGCGCCTCAGCTCCTACAATGAGCAGTTCTTC.

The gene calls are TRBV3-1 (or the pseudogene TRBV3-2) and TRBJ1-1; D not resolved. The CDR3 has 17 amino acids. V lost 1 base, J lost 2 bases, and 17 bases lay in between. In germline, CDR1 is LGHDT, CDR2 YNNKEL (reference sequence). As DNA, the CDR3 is TGTGCCAGCAGCCAAGTCTTCTTGACTACTCCCAACACTGAAGCTTTCTTT. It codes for CASSQVFLTTPNTEAFF.